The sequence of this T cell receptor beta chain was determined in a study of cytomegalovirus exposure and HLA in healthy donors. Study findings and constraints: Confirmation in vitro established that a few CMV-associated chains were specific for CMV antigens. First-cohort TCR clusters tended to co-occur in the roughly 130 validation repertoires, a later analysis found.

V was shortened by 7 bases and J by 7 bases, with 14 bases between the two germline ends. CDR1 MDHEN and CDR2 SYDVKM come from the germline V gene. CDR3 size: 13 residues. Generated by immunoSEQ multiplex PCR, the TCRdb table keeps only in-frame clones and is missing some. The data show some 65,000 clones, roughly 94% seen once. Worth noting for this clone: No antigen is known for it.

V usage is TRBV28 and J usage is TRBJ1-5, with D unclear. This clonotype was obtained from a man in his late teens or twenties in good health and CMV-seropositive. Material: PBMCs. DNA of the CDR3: TGTGCCAGCACCCAAAGCGGAGGCCAGCCCCAGCATTTT. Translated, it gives CASTQSGGQPQHF.